This record covers a single T cell receptor (beta chain). Authors' processing steps: Estimated nucleated cell counts came from reference gene primer amplification. Sequencing was performed with immunoSEQ multiplex PCR; in TCRdb, only in-frame clones are kept and a portion is missing. The V and J calls and the clone size are those of that table, but D and trimming were determined from the DNA. The repertoire holds around 200,000 clones, with approximately 79% as singletons. CDR3 size: 15 residues. The data derive from a study of blood T cell repertoires in COVID-19. Study-level information: There were acute and convalescent COVID-19 samples, and they came from the United States, Italy and Spain. T cells, B-cell-depleted T cells, or PBMCs provided the cDNA or gDNA that served as material.

The sequencing sample was made of peripheral blood. The V gene is TRBV21-1, the J gene TRBJ2-2; no check of the table's D call, TRBD1, against the DNA was made. TRBV21-1 is shown as a pseudogene. The receptor's source is a man aged 25 to 40 with active or convalescent COVID-19. CDR3 DNA sequence: TGTGCCAGCAGCAAATCCGTATACAGGGCCGGGGAGCTGTTTTTT. Translating gives CASSKSVYRAGELFF.